The rows below give T cell receptor beta chains drawn from one sample of a study of shared clonotypes between healthy human individuals. Profiling relied on immunoSEQ multiplex PCR, and the TCRdb table lists in-frame clones only, not all of them. The repertoire holds about 2 million clones, with approximately 94% as singletons. Sample: naive CD8+ T cells sorted from blood. All receptors derive from a man between 18 and 35 years old in good health. Both conserved end residues are part of each CDR3. Each record gives: clone size, V gene, D gene, J gene, CDR3 DNA, CDR3 protein. D genes are given only for firm matches. The size entry is marked missing in some rows and otherwise reads once, few, many or a size class.

>-|TRBV11-2|TRBD1|TRBJ2-5
TGTGCCAGCAGCCGAAATGACAGGGGGCTAGAGACCCAGTACTTC
CASSRNDRGLETQYF
>-|TRBV11-1|TRBD1|TRBJ2-3
TGTGCCAGCAGCTCCCCCCCGGGACAGACCACAGATACGCAGTATTTT
CASSSPPGQTTDTQYF
>-|TRBV7-9|-|TRBJ1-3
TGTGCCAGCAGCTTAGCCTTTGGGGCGGGGAGCTCTGGAAACACCATATATTTT
CASSLAFGAGSSGNTIYF
>-|TRBV7-9|-|TRBJ1-1
TGTGCCAGCAGCTGGGACGGCACTGAAGCTTTCTTT
CASSWDGTEAFF
>-|TRBV7-8|-|TRBJ2-2
TGTGCCAGCAGCGCCGAAGGGCACTTGAACACCGGGGAGCTGTTTTTT
CASSAEGHLNTGELFF
>-|TRBV9|-|TRBJ2-2
TGTGCCAGCAGCGTAGAAATATACCACTCGGGGGGCCCCGCCGGGGAGCTGTTTTTT
CASSVEIYHSGGPAGELFF
>-|TRBV10-1|-|TRBJ2-2
TGCGCCAGCAGTGAAGCCGGGACCGAGAACACCGGGGAGCTGTTTTTT
CASSEAGTENTGELFF
>-|TRBV11-3|-|TRBJ1-1
TGTGCCAGCAGCTTAGAATCGAGGCGGCTGGAGAACACTGAAGCTTTCTTT
CASSLESRRLENTEAFF
>-|TRBV19|TRBD1|TRBJ1-5
TGTGCCAGTAGTATCCATCAAGCCCTTGACAGGGTAAATCAGCCCCAGCATTTT
CASSIHQALDRVNQPQHF
>-|TRBV7-9|-|TRBJ2-7
TGTGCCAGCATCCTGAAGGGGCTAGGAACAGGCGAGCAGTACTTC
CASILKGLGTGEQYF
>-|TRBV6-5|TRBD1|TRBJ1-1
TGTGCCAGCAGTCCCACCCGGACAGGAATCACTGAAGCTTTCTTT
CASSPTRTGITEAFF
>-|TRBV28|TRBD2|TRBJ2-3
TGTGCCAGCAGCCCCCTCCCTAGCGGGGTGGATACGCAGTATTTT
CASSPLPSGVDTQYF
>-|TRBV2|-|TRBJ2-4
TGTGCCAGCAGTGAATGGGGGGCTAGCGACCCGACGGGGAACATTCAGTACTTC
CASSEWGASDPTGNIQYF
>-|TRBV29-1|-|TRBJ2-1
TGCAGCGTTGAAGTCCCCCCTCGGGAGCAGTTCTTC
CSVEVPPREQFF
>-|TRBV6-1|-|TRBJ1-1
TGTGCCAGCGGCAGATTGAACACTGAAGCTTTCTTT
CASGRLNTEAFF
>-|TRBV5-6|TRBD1|TRBJ2-7
TGTGCCAGCAGCTTGGGACAGGGGAAGGACGAGCAGTACTTC
CASSLGQGKDEQYF
>-|TRBV6-6|-|TRBJ1-4
TGTGCCAGCAGTTATCTCCAGACCACTAATGAAAAACTGTTTTTT
CASSYLQTTNEKLFF
>-|TRBV7-6|-|TRBJ2-3
TGTGCCAGCAGCACCTGGACAGTCACAGATACGCAGTATTTT
CASSTWTVTDTQYF
>-|TRBV12-5|-|TRBJ2-1
TGTGCTAGTGGTTTCGGTAACTATGAGCAGTTCTTC
CASGFGNYEQFF
>once|TRBV7-6|-|TRBJ2-1
TGTGCCAGCAGCGCCCGACCAGACGAGCAGTTCTTC
CASSARPDEQFF
>-|TRBV7-9|-|TRBJ1-4
TGTGCCAGCAGGCTCCTGGCTGAGAATGAAAAACTGTTTTTT
CASRLLAENEKLFF
>-|TRBV10-1|-|TRBJ2-2
TGCGCCAGCAGTTCAGGGAACACCGGGGAGCTGTTTTTT
CASSSGNTGELFF
>-|TRBV13|TRBD2|TRBJ2-7
TGTGCCAGCAGCGATGCCTCTAGCGGGGGATTTGGCGAGCAGTACTTC
CASSDASSGGFGEQYF
>-|TRBV6-5|-|TRBJ1-4
TGTGCCAGCAGTTTCGGACAAGCAACTAATGAAAAACTGTTTTTT
CASSFGQATNEKLFF
>-|TRBV7-9|-|TRBJ1-2
TGTGCCAGCAGCCCGGTCGTCGGGCGGCCCGCCGGTGAAGGCTACACCTTC
CASSPVVGRPAGEGYTF
>once|TRBV7-9|-|TRBJ1-2
TGTGCCAGCAGCGAGACGAAGGTCCCCGGCGCGGATGGCTACACCTTC
CASSETKVPGADGYTF
>-|TRBV10-3|TRBD1|TRBJ1-2
TGTGCCATCAGTGAGACGGGACAGATTAACTATGGCTACACCTTC
CAISETGQINYGYTF
>-|TRBV27|TRBD1|TRBJ1-1
TGTGCCAGCAGTTTATTAGGACAGGGGGCCAGGAACACTGAAGCTTTCTTT
CASSLLGQGARNTEAFF
>-|TRBV30|TRBD1|TRBJ1-5
TGTGCCTGGAGTAGGGGACAGGGGGCCTTGGGGAGCAATCAGCCCCAGCATTTT
CAWSRGQGALGSNQPQHF
>-|TRBV6-6|-|TRBJ1-4
TGTGCCAGCAGCCCATTTGTGGCGTCGAATGAAAAACTGTTTTTT
CASSPFVASNEKLFF
>-|TRBV30|-|TRBJ2-3
TGTGCCTGGAGTAGACAGGAAACAGATACGCAGTATTTT
CAWSRQETDTQYF
>-|TRBV5-1|TRBD1|TRBJ2-2
TGCGCCAGCAGCACCAGAACAGGGGGCTTAAACACCGGGGAGCTGTTTTTT
CASSTRTGGLNTGELFF
>once|TRBV4-3|-|TRBJ2-5
TGCGCCAGCAGCCAAGATCTCATGGGCCTGCAAGAGACCCAGTACTTC
CASSQDLMGLQETQYF
>-|TRBV9|TRBD1|TRBJ2-5
TGTGCCAGCAGCACCGCCGGGACAGGGGGAGAGACCCAGTACTTC
CASSTAGTGGETQYF
>-|TRBV6-4|-|TRBJ2-1
TGTGCCAGCAGTGACTCGGGAGTTTCGGCGGAGCAGTTCTTC
CASSDSGVSAEQFF
>-|TRBV28|-|TRBJ2-7
TGTGCCAGCAGTTTAGTGGGGGAAGACTACGAGCAGTACTTC
CASSLVGEDYEQYF
>once|TRBV27|TRBD2|TRBJ2-7
TGTGCCAGCAGTCCCTCGGGACTAGCGAGATCTCACGAGCAGTACTTC
CASSPSGLARSHEQYF
>once|TRBV10-1|-|TRBJ2-3
TGCGCCAGCAGTGCGGTGGGGCCCACAGATACGCAGTATTTT
CASSAVGPTDTQYF
>-|TRBV1|-|TRBJ2-2
TGCACCAGTCCTCTAGCGGGGGGGCCTAGCACCGGGGAGCTGTTTTTT
CTSPLAGGPSTGELFF
>-|TRBV9|-|TRBJ2-2
TGTGCCAGCAGCGTAGGGGGAGCTCAGAGCACCGGGGAGCTGTTTTTT
CASSVGGAQSTGELFF
>-|TRBV29-1|-|TRBJ2-7
TGCAGCGTTGAAGATCGTGGCAGACACTCCTACGAGCAGTACTTC
CSVEDRGRHSYEQYF